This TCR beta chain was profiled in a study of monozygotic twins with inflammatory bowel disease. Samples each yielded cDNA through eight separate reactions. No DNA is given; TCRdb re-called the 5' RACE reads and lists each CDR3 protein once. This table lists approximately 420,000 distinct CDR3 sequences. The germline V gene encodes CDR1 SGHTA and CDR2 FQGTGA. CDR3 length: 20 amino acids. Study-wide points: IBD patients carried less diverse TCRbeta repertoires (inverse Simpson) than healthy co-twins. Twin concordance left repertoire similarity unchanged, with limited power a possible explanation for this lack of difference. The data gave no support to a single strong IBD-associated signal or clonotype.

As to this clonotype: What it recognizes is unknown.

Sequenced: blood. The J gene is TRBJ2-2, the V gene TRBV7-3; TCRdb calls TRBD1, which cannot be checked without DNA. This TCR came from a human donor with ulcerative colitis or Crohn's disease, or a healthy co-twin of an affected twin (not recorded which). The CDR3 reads CASSSPRTGGRRSDTGELFF.